These T cell receptor beta chains were read from a single sample in a study of OX40 agonist ivuxolimab in advanced cancers. Produced via immunoSEQ multiplex PCR; TCRdb's table is partial and in-frame only. The table shows about 55,000 clones, with 70% to 85% occurring only once. The sequencing here drew on CD4+ or CD8+ T cells sorted from blood, taken in a trial of the OX40 agonist ivuxolimab. These TCRs come from an adult with an advanced solid tumor such as melanoma, head and neck, liver or kidney cancer. Both conserved end residues are part of each CDR3. D genes are given only for firm matches. Clone size appears in some rows only: once, few, many, or a class for an expanded clone.

v_call: TRBV5-1
j_call: TRBJ1-1
cdr3_length: 15
d_call: -
clone_size: few
cdr3_nt: TGCGCCAGCAGCACCCGGACAGACATGAACACTGAAGCTTTCTTT
cdr3_aa: CASSTRTDMNTEAFF

v_call: TRBV7-2
j_call: TRBJ1-6
cdr3_length: 16
d_call: TRBD1
clone_size: few
cdr3_nt: TGTGCCAGCAGCCCCCGGACAGGCTCCTATAATTCACCCCTCCACTTT
cdr3_aa: CASSPRTGSYNSPLHF

v_call: TRBV4-1
j_call: TRBJ2-6
cdr3_length: 18
d_call: -
clone_size: -
cdr3_nt: TGCGCCAGCAGCCAAGATTTAGGGCAGCCATCTGGGGCCAACGTCCTGACTTTC
cdr3_aa: CASSQDLGQPSGANVLTF

v_call: TRBV28
j_call: TRBJ1-5
cdr3_length: 14
d_call: -
clone_size: -
cdr3_nt: TGTGCCAGCAGTTTACCCTACACGAATCAGCCCCAGCATTTT
cdr3_aa: CASSLPYTNQPQHF

v_call: TRBV18
j_call: TRBJ1-3
cdr3_length: 16
d_call: TRBD1
clone_size: -
cdr3_nt: TGTGCCAGCTCACCACCTGGGACAGTTGCTGGAAACACCATATATTTT
cdr3_aa: CASSPPGTVAGNTIYF

v_call: TRBV10-1
j_call: TRBJ2-3
cdr3_length: 14
d_call: TRBD1
clone_size: -
cdr3_nt: TGCGCCAGCAGTGAGTCAGGGGGCGCAGATACGCAGTATTTT
cdr3_aa: CASSESGGADTQYF

v_call: TRBV6-6
j_call: TRBJ2-3
cdr3_length: 16
d_call: -
clone_size: -
cdr3_nt: TGTGCCAGCAGTTACACCCCTGGACGTGGCACAGATACGCAGTATTTT
cdr3_aa: CASSYTPGRGTDTQYF

v_call: TRBV6-5
j_call: TRBJ1-2
cdr3_length: 16
d_call: TRBD1
clone_size: few
cdr3_nt: TGTGCCAGCAGTTACGCTGGACAGGGCTTTAACTATGGCTACACCTTC
cdr3_aa: CASSYAGQGFNYGYTF

v_call: TRBV2
j_call: TRBJ1-2
cdr3_length: 13
d_call: -
clone_size: few
cdr3_nt: TGTGCCAGCAGTGATAGTGCGGGCTATGGCTACACCTTC
cdr3_aa: CASSDSAGYGYTF

v_call: TRBV9
j_call: TRBJ1-2
cdr3_length: 16
d_call: TRBD1
clone_size: -
cdr3_nt: TGTGCCAGCAGCGTAGTCCCCGACAGGGCCGCTTATGGCTACACCTTC
cdr3_aa: CASSVVPDRAAYGYTF

v_call: TRBV27
j_call: TRBJ2-1
cdr3_length: 15
d_call: TRBD1
clone_size: -
cdr3_nt: TGTGCCAGCACCAAGGACAGGGCATTATACAATGAGCAGTTCTTC
cdr3_aa: CASTKDRALYNEQFF

v_call: TRBV20-1
j_call: TRBJ1-1
cdr3_length: 11
d_call: -
clone_size: -
cdr3_nt: TGCAGTGCTACTGAGTACACTGAAGCTTTCTTT
cdr3_aa: CSATEYTEAFF

v_call: TRBV28
j_call: TRBJ1-1
cdr3_length: 13
d_call: -
clone_size: few
cdr3_nt: TGTGCCAGCCACGTCGCGGGAAGTACTGAAGCTTTCTTT
cdr3_aa: CASHVAGSTEAFF

v_call: TRBV6-1
j_call: TRBJ2-4
cdr3_length: 13
d_call: TRBD2
clone_size: -
cdr3_nt: TGTGCCAGCAGGACTAGCGGGGAAAACATTCAGTACTTC
cdr3_aa: CASRTSGENIQYF

v_call: TRBV2
j_call: TRBJ2-5
cdr3_length: 17
d_call: -
clone_size: -
cdr3_nt: TGTGCCAGCAGAAGTATCGATCGAGGGAGAATTGGAGAGACCCAGTACTTC
cdr3_aa: CASRSIDRGRIGETQYF

v_call: TRBV2
j_call: TRBJ1-1
cdr3_length: 11
d_call: -
clone_size: -
cdr3_nt: TGTGCCAGCAGTGTGGACACTGAAGCTTTCTTT
cdr3_aa: CASSVDTEAFF

v_call: TRBV5-4
j_call: TRBJ1-5
cdr3_length: 14
d_call: TRBD1
clone_size: few
cdr3_nt: TGTGCCAGCAGCAACGACAGGGCGGAGCAGCCCCAGCATTTT
cdr3_aa: CASSNDRAEQPQHF

v_call: TRBV18
j_call: TRBJ1-2
cdr3_length: 15
d_call: -
clone_size: -
cdr3_nt: TGTGCCAGCTCACTTCCCGGGACACCTTTTGGAGGCTACACCTTC
cdr3_aa: CASSLPGTPFGGYTF

v_call: TRBV29-1
j_call: TRBJ1-2
cdr3_length: 12
d_call: TRBD1
clone_size: few
cdr3_nt: TGCAGCACAGTAGCAGGGGGCTATGGCTACACCTTC
cdr3_aa: CSTVAGGYGYTF

v_call: TRBV7-8
j_call: TRBJ2-5
cdr3_length: 14
d_call: TRBD2
clone_size: -
cdr3_nt: TGTGCCAGCAGCGGCAAGCGGGAGAGGGAGACCCAGTACTTC
cdr3_aa: CASSGKRERETQYF

v_call: TRBV18
j_call: TRBJ2-7
cdr3_length: 15
d_call: -
clone_size: -
cdr3_nt: TGTGCCAGCTCGGCTCAAACAGTCCTTGTGTACGAGCAGTACTTC
cdr3_aa: CASSAQTVLVYEQYF

v_call: TRBV5-1
j_call: TRBJ2-5
cdr3_length: 14
d_call: TRBD2
clone_size: -
cdr3_nt: TGCGCCAGCAGCACGGGACTAGCGACGGAGACCCAGTACTTC
cdr3_aa: CASSTGLATETQYF

v_call: TRBV5-1
j_call: TRBJ1-2
cdr3_length: 14
d_call: -
clone_size: -
cdr3_nt: TGCGCCAGCAGCTTGGTCCGGACAGCCTATGGCTACACCTTC
cdr3_aa: CASSLVRTAYGYTF

v_call: TRBV10-3
j_call: TRBJ1-1
cdr3_length: 14
d_call: -
clone_size: -
cdr3_nt: TGTGCCATCAGTGAGCAGATGGGGGGGGCTGAAGCTTTCTTT
cdr3_aa: CAISEQMGGAEAFF

v_call: TRBV29-1
j_call: TRBJ2-2
cdr3_length: 13
d_call: -
clone_size: -
cdr3_nt: TGCAGCGTTGGTAGGTCGAGCACCGGGGAGCTGTTTTTT
cdr3_aa: CSVGRSSTGELFF

v_call: TRBV11-2
j_call: TRBJ2-1
cdr3_length: 14
d_call: -
clone_size: -
cdr3_nt: TGTGCCAGCAGCCCCGACGTCGAGTACAATGAGCAGTTCTTC
cdr3_aa: CASSPDVEYNEQFF

v_call: TRBV7-9
j_call: TRBJ1-1
cdr3_length: 15
d_call: -
clone_size: -
cdr3_nt: TGTGCCAGCAGCCCTCGGACCCAAACATACACTGAAGCTTTCTTT
cdr3_aa: CASSPRTQTYTEAFF

v_call: TRBV11-3
j_call: TRBJ2-6
cdr3_length: 15
d_call: TRBD1
clone_size: -
cdr3_nt: TGTGCCAGCAGGCCAGGGGGACCTGGGGCCAACGTCCTGACTTTC
cdr3_aa: CASRPGGPGANVLTF

v_call: TRBV6-1
j_call: TRBJ1-4
cdr3_length: 13
d_call: -
clone_size: once
cdr3_nt: TGTGCCAGCAGCCTGTATGCTAATGAAAAACTGTTTTTT
cdr3_aa: CASSLYANEKLFF

v_call: TRBV5-1
j_call: TRBJ1-4
cdr3_length: 15
d_call: -
clone_size: -
cdr3_nt: TGCGCCAGCAGCTCACCAGGAGGCACTAATGAAAAACTGTTTTTT
cdr3_aa: CASSSPGGTNEKLFF

v_call: TRBV2
j_call: TRBJ2-5
cdr3_length: 15
d_call: -
clone_size: -
cdr3_nt: TGTGCCAGCAGTGAACGGGGCAGGGGAAAAGAGACCCAGTACTTC
cdr3_aa: CASSERGRGKETQYF

v_call: TRBV7-8
j_call: TRBJ2-3
cdr3_length: 16
d_call: -
clone_size: few
cdr3_nt: TGTGCCAGCAGCCCACGCCCGCGGGCCTCCACAGATACGCAGTATTTT
cdr3_aa: CASSPRPRASTDTQYF

v_call: TRBV2
j_call: TRBJ1-2
cdr3_length: 12
d_call: -
clone_size: -
cdr3_nt: TGTGCCAGCCTCCCGGAAGCGGCTGGCTACACCTTC
cdr3_aa: CASLPEAAGYTF

v_call: TRBV25-1
j_call: TRBJ2-5
cdr3_length: 15
d_call: -
clone_size: -
cdr3_nt: TGTGCCAGCAGTGAAAGGTTGGGGGGCAGAGAGACCCAGTACTTC
cdr3_aa: CASSERLGGRETQYF

v_call: TRBV5-1
j_call: TRBJ2-7
cdr3_length: 14
d_call: -
clone_size: medium-sized
cdr3_nt: TGCGCCAGCAGCTTGAAGGGGGTCCCCCACGAGCAGTACTTC
cdr3_aa: CASSLKGVPHEQYF